The 9 T cell receptor beta chains below all came from one sample that was sequenced in a study of blood T cell repertoires in COVID-19 (dated by TCRdb to 2020 to 2022). Library construction relied on the immunoSEQ multiplex PCR assay. TCRdb mirrors the immuneACCESS table, restricted to in-frame sequences. Some clones are absent from its copies; in checked studies, under half trace to an unresolved V gene, and the reason for the others is unknown. This sample has around 280,000 clones in its table, and approximately 86% of those were observed once. The ten most abundant clones make up around 2.1% of the sample. Material for sequencing was peripheral blood. The receptors stem from a woman in her twenties or thirties who had recovered from COVID-19.

This chain connects TRBV5-1 to TRBJ1-1; D is ambiguous. CDR3 length: 13 residues. Germline values: CDR1 SGHRS, CDR2 YFSETQ. V lost 5 bases, J lost 5 bases, and 13 bases lay in between. The CDR3 nucleotides are TGCGCCAGCAGACCCCCGGGAAAGACTGAAGCTTTCTTT. It encodes CASRPPGKTEAFF. The variable domain in full, with the rest retrieved from reference TRBV5-1 and TRBJ1-1, is KAGVTQTPRYLIKTRGQQVTLSCSPISGHRSVSWYQQTPGQGLQFLFEYFSETQRNKGNFPGRFSGRQFSNSRSEMNVSTLELGDSALYLCASRPPGKTEAFFGQGTRLTVV.

With regard to this clone: Mismatch with germline at one junction end may stem from a read error. The V and J genes are TRBV7-7 and TRBJ2-5; the match to TRBD2 covers 10 bases. This CDR3 contains 14 residues. Germline V gene data show CDR1 as SSHAT and CDR2 as FNYEAQ (reference sequence). CDR3 region: CASSLAGGQETQYF. The DNA for the CDR3 is TGTGCTAGCAGCTTAGCGGGGGGACAAGAGACCCAGTACTTC.

This chain connects TRBV28 to TRBJ1-6; 7 bases line up with TRBD1. There are 15 residues in the CDR3. Trimming cost V 7 bases and J 6 bases; bases outside gene matches: 9. Germline V gene lookup returns CDR1 MDHEN and CDR2 SYDVKM. CDR3: CASTSQGTANSPLHF. The CDR3 DNA reads as TGTGCCAGCACCTCTCAGGGGACAGCTAATTCACCCCTCCACTTT.

The chain links TRBV20-1 to TRBJ2-3; 8 nucleotides align to TRBD2. Looked up from germline, CDR1 is DFQATT and CDR2 is SNEGSKA (reference sequence). V gave up 3 bases and J gave up 2 bases; unmatched junction bases: 19. The CDR3 extends over 19 amino acids. The CDR3 DNA reads TGCAGTGCTAGTCATCTCAGCGGGAGAGGGGGTTATGACACAGATACGCAGTATTTT. As protein: CSASHLSGRGGYDTDTQYF.

The chain has TRBV25-1 and TRBJ1-4; 7 bases line up with TRBD1. The trim removed 4 bases at V and 7 bases at J, leaving 6 bases unmatched. This CDR3 comprises 14 residues. Germline CDR1 MGHDK, CDR2 SYGVNS. The DNA for the CDR3 is TGTGCCAGCAGTGCAGGGGGAACGGGTGAAAAACTGTTTTTT. It is translated as CASSAGGTGEKLFF.

This clone was counted only a few times. The chain joins TRBV27 to TRBJ2-3, with 11 positions matching TRBD2. The CDR3 totals 16 residues. V shed 6 bases and J 2 bases; nucleotides not matched to a gene: 7. CDR1 is MNHEY, CDR2 SMNVEV, per germline (reference sequence). The CDR3 coding sequence is TGTGCCAGCAGCAAACTAGCGGGGGACTCCACAGATACGCAGTATTTT. Amino acid sequence: CASSKLAGDSTDTQYF.

This chain links TRBV30 with TRBJ1-6, with D perhaps matching TRBD1 (6 bases). The CDR3 spans 14 residues. Germline V gene data show CDR1 as GTSNPN and CDR2 as SVGIG (reference sequence). The germline V and J ends were trimmed by 3 bases and 0 bases, with 6 bases remaining between them. The CDR3 region is CAWRGGSYNSPLHF. CDR3 sequence (DNA): TGTGCCTGGAGAGGGGGCTCCTATAATTCACCCCTCCACTTT.

The rearrangement uses TRBV6-2 or TRBV6-3 and TRBJ2-1, with TRBD2 identical over 11 bases. CDR3 length: 15 residues. The V and J ends lost 5 bases and 2 bases, in that order; junction bases with no gene match: 2. Per germline, CDR1 MNHEY and CDR2 SVGEGT. The CDR3 bases are TGTGCCAGCAGTCTGGGACTAGCGGCCTACAATGAGCAGTTCTTC. It codes for CASSLGLAAYNEQFF.

This chain links TRBV7-2 with TRBJ1-2; 11 bases agree with TRBD1. Germline assignment: CDR1 SGHTA and CDR2 FQGNSA. V shed 5 bases, J shed 7 bases, and the junction held 6 bases outside the gene matches. The CDR3 has 14 amino acids. CDR3 sequence reads: CASSEDRGRSGYTF. The DNA for the CDR3 is TGTGCCAGCAGCGAGGACAGGGGGCGAAGTGGCTACACCTTC.